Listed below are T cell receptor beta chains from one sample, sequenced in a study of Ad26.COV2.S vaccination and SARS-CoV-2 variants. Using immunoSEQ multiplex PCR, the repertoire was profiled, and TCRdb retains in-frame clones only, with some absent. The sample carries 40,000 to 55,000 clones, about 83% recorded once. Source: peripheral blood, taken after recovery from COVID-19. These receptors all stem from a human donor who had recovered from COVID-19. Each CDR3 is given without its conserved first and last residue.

CDR3: ASSVAREGPSYNEQF
V: TRBV2
length: 15
J: TRBJ2-1

CDR3: ATSRDRDSSYNSPLH
V: TRBV15
length: 15
J: TRBJ1-6

CDR3: AWSVSRNNQPQH
V: TRBV30
length: 12
J: TRBJ1-5

CDR3: AWSDWQQY
V: TRBV30
length: 8
J: TRBJ2-7

CDR3: ASSRDDGNTEAF
V: TRBV5-1
length: 12
J: TRBJ1-1

CDR3: ASSLPPENIQY
V: TRBV19
length: 11
J: TRBJ2-4

CDR3: ASTREGATPLPYGYT
V: TRBV27
length: 15
J: TRBJ1-2

CDR3: ASSPHREDTQY
V: TRBV7-3
length: 11
J: TRBJ2-3

CDR3: ASSESYTVNYGYT
V: TRBV6-4
length: 13
J: TRBJ1-2

CDR3: ASNRQGAYEQY
V: TRBV6-5
length: 11
J: TRBJ2-7

CDR3: ASTGGTDNSNQPQH
V: TRBV19
length: 14
J: TRBJ1-5

CDR3: ASSGAGTDTQY
V: TRBV18
length: 11
J: TRBJ2-3

CDR3: AWSGTIVTEAF
V: TRBV30
length: 11
J: TRBJ1-1

CDR3: SASLGGNIQY
V: TRBV20-1
length: 10
J: TRBJ2-4

CDR3: ASSYSGLAGGETQY
V: TRBV6-2/TRBV6-3
length: 14
J: TRBJ2-5

CDR3: ASSLAASGRAAYEQY
V: TRBV7-8
length: 15
J: TRBJ2-7

CDR3: ASLRDRGNTEAF
V: TRBV19
length: 12
J: TRBJ1-1

CDR3: ASSQGGDPLPGVNEKLF
V: TRBV14
length: 17
J: TRBJ1-4

CDR3: ASRQNSGTSTDTQY
V: TRBV27
length: 14
J: TRBJ2-3

CDR3: ASSPRLDRGSVEQY
V: TRBV19
length: 14
J: TRBJ2-7

CDR3: ASSQGGIQETQY
V: TRBV3-1/TRBV3-2
length: 12
J: TRBJ2-5

CDR3: ASSRLRQY
V: TRBV12-3/TRBV12-4
length: 8
J: TRBJ2-3

CDR3: ASRSWDGSRGYT
V: TRBV6-5
length: 12
J: TRBJ1-2

CDR3: ASSLASRANTGELF
V: TRBV7-2
length: 14
J: TRBJ2-2

CDR3: ASSQGWENTEAF
V: TRBV4-2
length: 12
J: TRBJ1-1

CDR3: ASSSSGGTNTGELF
V: TRBV7-8
length: 14
J: TRBJ2-2

CDR3: ASSTPRGVDVFSNQPQH
V: TRBV5-8
length: 17
J: TRBJ1-5

CDR3: ASSIESNYGYT
V: TRBV6-5
length: 11
J: TRBJ1-2

CDR3: SASPEKLYSGNTIY
V: TRBV20-1
length: 14
J: TRBJ1-3

CDR3: ASSFRGLSNQPQH
V: TRBV27
length: 13
J: TRBJ1-5

CDR3: ASSQGDWGSSYNEQF
V: TRBV4-2
length: 15
J: TRBJ2-1

CDR3: AWSVTPNTEAF
V: TRBV30
length: 11
J: TRBJ1-1

CDR3: ASSRRQGSSLATNEKLF
V: TRBV18
length: 17
J: TRBJ1-4

CDR3: ASRNREGHNSPLH
V: TRBV10-2
length: 13
J: TRBJ1-6

CDR3: ASSDATGFSH
V: TRBV6-4
length: 10
J: TRBJ1-5

CDR3: ASSLDIWAKAF
V: TRBV11-3
length: 11
J: TRBJ1-1

CDR3: ASKPSGVQETQY
V: TRBV6-5
length: 12
J: TRBJ2-5

CDR3: ASSIEGDPGYGYT
V: TRBV19
length: 13
J: TRBJ1-2

CDR3: ASSFVAGGETQY
V: TRBV5-1
length: 12
J: TRBJ2-5

CDR3: ATSDLRTGETQY
V: TRBV24-1
length: 12
J: TRBJ2-5

CDR3: ATSDSRAAQETQY
V: TRBV24-1
length: 13
J: TRBJ2-5

CDR3: ASSLGEGGRAF
V: TRBV7-9
length: 11
J: TRBJ1-1

CDR3: ASRIGTSNTEAF
V: TRBV5-1
length: 12
J: TRBJ1-1